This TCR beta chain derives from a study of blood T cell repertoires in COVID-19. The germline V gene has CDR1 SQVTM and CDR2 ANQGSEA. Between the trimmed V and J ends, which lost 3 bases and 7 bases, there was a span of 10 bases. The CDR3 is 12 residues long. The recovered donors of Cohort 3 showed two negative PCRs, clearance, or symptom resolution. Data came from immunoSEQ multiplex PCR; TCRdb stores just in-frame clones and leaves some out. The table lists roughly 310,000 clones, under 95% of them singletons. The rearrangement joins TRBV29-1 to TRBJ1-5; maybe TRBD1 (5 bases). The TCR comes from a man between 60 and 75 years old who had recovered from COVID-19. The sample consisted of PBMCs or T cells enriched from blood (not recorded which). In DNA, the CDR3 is TGCAGCGTTGAGGTCGGGGGACAGCCCCAGCATTTT. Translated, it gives CSVEVGGQPQHF.